The source of this T cell receptor (beta chain) is a study of OX40 agonist ivuxolimab in advanced cancers. Looking at the study overall: As their treatment, patients were administered ivuxolimab, an agonistic anti-OX40 (CD134) antibody. Every 2 weeks, patients received ivuxolimab intravenously, dosed at 0.01 to 10 mg/kg.

Profiled with immunoSEQ multiplex PCR; TCRdb holds only in-frame clones, not every one. The sample lists approximately 77,000 clones, roughly 93% occurring once. V lost 3 bases and J lost 7, with 10 bases in between. The CDR3 is 13 residues long. Germline V gene sequence: CDR1 MGHDK, CDR2 SYGVNS. The clonotype comes from an adult with an advanced solid tumor such as melanoma, head and neck, liver or kidney cancer. The sequences come from CD4+ or CD8+ T cells sorted from blood, collected in a trial of the OX40 agonist ivuxolimab. The V call is TRBV25-1, the J call TRBJ1-5; tentatively, D is TRBD1 (5 bases). The CDR3 spells CASSEGQGQPQHF. The CDR3 nucleotides are TGTGCCAGCAGTGAGGGTCAGGGCCAGCCCCAGCATTTT.